The clone carrying this T cell receptor beta chain was picked up one time. Using immunoSEQ multiplex PCR, the repertoire was profiled, and TCRdb retains in-frame clones only, with some absent. The sample holds approximately 94,000 clones, about 85% seen once. The data derive from a study of blood T cell repertoires in COVID-19. Study-wide context: Sites across the United States, Italy and Spain contributed samples from acute and convalescent COVID-19. The analysed material was cDNA or gDNA that came from T cells, B-cell-depleted T cells, or PBMCs.

Trimming at V came to 7 bases and at J to 3 bases, leaving 5 bases not matched to a gene. This CDR3 is built from 15 residues. In germline, CDR1 is LNHDA, CDR2 SQIVND (reference sequence). The material sequenced was peripheral blood. The J gene is TRBJ2-1, the V gene TRBV19, with TRBD1 matching 11 bases. The TCR was taken from a human donor in a cohort sampled during active COVID-19. CDR3: CASTPDRGHYNEQFF. In nucleotides, the CDR3 is TGTGCCAGTACCCCGGACAGGGGGCACTACAATGAGCAGTTCTTC.